This entry describes one T cell receptor beta chain. Study processing details: Cell counts per sample came from amplifying reference gene primers. Some clones are missing from TCRdb's copy, which holds only in-frame ones; the method was immunoSEQ multiplex PCR. V, J and clone size were drawn from that table, and D and trimming were deduced from the DNA. The data hold about 280,000 clones, with roughly 88% observed a single time. V was cut by 5 bases and J by 1 base, with 9 bases left in between. This CDR3 region has 13 residues. Looked up from germline, CDR1 is SGHTA and CDR2 is FQGNSA. This sample was taken from a study of blood T cell repertoires in COVID-19. About the study: Donors in the United States, Italy and Spain gave samples during acute or convalescent COVID-19.

The chain carries TRBV7-2 and TRBJ2-7; possible D gene TRBD1, 5 bases. The specimen was peripheral blood. The source is a woman aged 25 to 39 with active or convalescent COVID-19. CDR3 DNA: TGTGCCAGCAGCCATAGACAGTCCTACGAGCAGTACTTC. It is translated as CASSHRQSYEQYF.